These 24 T cell receptor beta chains were sequenced from one sample in a study of Ad26.COV2.S vaccination and SARS-CoV-2 variants (dated by TCRdb to the early 2020s). Reading the label with the study, this specimen's treatment or condition is: around 19 received Ad26.COV2.S at low or high dose, single or two shots; several received placebo; per-sample allocation not given. Repertoires of vaccine and placebo recipients were sequenced from samples taken on day 63 after the first injection. Receptors were amplified or captured by the immunoSEQ multiplex PCR assay. TCRdb provides this immuneACCESS table in a form limited to in-frame rearrangements. Some clones are lacking; in checked studies, under half of them reflect an unresolved V gene, and why the rest are absent is not known. Counted in this sample were some 410,000 clones; 80% to 95% of them appeared once. Around 1.7% of the sample is in the top ten clones.

The sequences come from peripheral blood, collected in a trial of Ad26.COV2.S vaccine versus placebo. All receptors derive from a person between 18 and 59 years old who received the Ad26.COV2.S COVID-19 vaccine or a placebo.

V usage is TRBV19 and J usage is TRBJ1-1; TRBD1 agrees at 9 bases. V lost 7 bases and J lost 1; bases outside the gene matches: 7. Germline V gives CDR1 LNHDA, CDR2 SQIVND (reference sequence). There are 15 residues in the CDR3. In nucleotides, the CDR3 is TGTGCCAGTACGAGGACAGGGGTCCGGAACACTGAAGCTTTCTTT. Its translation: CASTRTGVRNTEAFF.

The chain joins TRBV6-5 to TRBJ2-7; the D gene is possibly TRBD1 (6 bases). CDR1 MNHEY and CDR2 SVGAGI come from the germline V gene. The CDR3 totals 13 residues. Trimming pared 3 bases from V and 2 bases from J, leaving 8 bases between. The CDR3 nucleotides read TGTGCCAGCAGTTATAACAGGGCCTACGAGCAGTACTTC. Translating gives CASSYNRAYEQYF.

This rearrangement joins TRBV3-1 (or the pseudogene TRBV3-2) to TRBJ1-5; D is perhaps TRBD1 (5 bases). This CDR3 spans 13 amino acids. CDR1 and CDR2 from the germline V gene are LGHDT and YNNKEL (reference sequence). The ends were cut back, 4 bases at V and 4 bases at J, with 8 bases in the middle. The CDR3 sequence: CASSRGKNQPQHF. CDR3 DNA: TGTGCCAGCAGCCGGGGGAAAAATCAGCCCCAGCATTTT.

J is TRBJ2-7 and V is TRBV7-2; no clear D gene. CDR1 and CDR2 (germline): SGHTA, FQGNSA. The CDR3 sequence is 14 residues long. Trimming left V 1 base short and J 2 bases short, with 9 bases between. CDR3 sequence reads: CASSLEAGPYEQYF. Written as DNA, the CDR3 is TGTGCCAGCAGCTTAGAGGCAGGACCCTACGAGCAGTACTTC. The variable domain in full, completed from reference TRBV7-2 and TRBJ2-7, reads GAGVSQSPSNKVTEKGKDVELRCDPISGHTALYWYRQSLGQGLEFLIYFQGNSAPDKSGLPSDRFSAERTGGSVSTLTIQRTQQEDSAVYLCASSLEAGPYEQYFGPGTRLTVT.

The chain is built from TRBV10-2 and TRBJ2-5; weak D call: TRBD2 (5 bases). The V gene lost 0 bases and the J gene lost 2 bases, with 10 bases spanning the gap. This CDR3 has 15 residues. Per germline, CDR1 WSHSY and CDR2 SAAADI. CDR3 bases: TGCGCCAGCAGTGAGTCGCGTCGGGGACAAGAGACCCAGTACTTC. Its protein is CASSESRRGQETQYF.

The table lists this clone with a few counts. The rearrangement joins TRBV10-1 to TRBJ1-5; possible D gene TRBD1, 5 bases. Deletions cut 4 bases from V and 2 bases from J, with 9 bases between. CDR1 and CDR2 (germline): WNHNN, SYGVQD (reference sequence). CDR3 length: 14 residues. The CDR3 reads CASSAGGGNQPQHF. The CDR3 bases are TGCGCCAGCAGTGCCGGAGGGGGCAATCAGCCCCAGCATTTT.

The V gene is TRBV29-1, the J gene TRBJ2-7, with D uncertain. Deletions cut 6 bases from V and 4 bases from J, with 19 bases between. CDR1 is SQVTM and CDR2 is ANQGSEA in the germline V gene. This CDR3 region has 14 residues. CDR3 nucleotide sequence: TGCAGCGTCGTTTACAGTATCTCTAAGTACGAGCAGTACTTC. Translation: CSVVYSISKYEQYF.

The J gene is TRBJ2-7, the V gene TRBV27; tentatively, D is TRBD2 (7 bases). Trimming took off 6 bases at V and 3 bases at J, with 15 bases between the two ends. In germline, CDR1 is MNHEY, CDR2 SMNVEV (reference sequence). This CDR3 has 14 amino acids. CDR3 DNA: TGTGCCAGCAGCCTAGGGGGGGAGGTCTACGAGCAGTACTTC. Residues: CASSLGGEVYEQYF.

J is TRBJ1-3 and V is TRBV28; D is perhaps TRBD1 (6 bases). Germline CDR1 and CDR2: MDHEN and SYDVKM. Trimming took off 5 bases at V and 2 bases at J, with 10 bases between the two ends. The CDR3 is made up of 14 amino acids. In DNA form, the CDR3 reads TGTGCCAGCAGTGAACAGGGACCTGGAAACACCATATATTTT. This sequence encodes CASSEQGPGNTIYF. The full variable domain, its missing parts supplied by reference TRBV28 and TRBJ1-3, is DVKVTQSSRYLVKRTGEKVFLECVQDMDHENMFWYRQDPGLGLRLIYFSYDVKMKEKGDIPEGYSVSREKKERFSLILESASTNQTSMYLCASSEQGPGNTIYFGEGSWLTVV.

The chain recombines TRBV7-2 with TRBJ2-5; tentatively, D is TRBD2 (5 bases). The CDR3 is 12 amino acids. With 4 bases removed from V and 9 bases from J, the gap between germline ends came to 12 bases. Germline V gene sequence: CDR1 SGHTA, CDR2 FQGNSA. CDR3 DNA sequence: TGTGCCAGCAGCTCTAGGACTCCGGCCCAGTACTTC. Translation: CASSSRTPAQYF.

The chain carries TRBV7-2 and TRBJ1-6; D may be TRBD1 (5 bases). The CDR3 extends over 15 amino acids. Trimming left V 5 bases short and J 7 bases short, with 15 bases between. The germline V gene encodes CDR1 SGHTA and CDR2 FQGNSA. CDR3 residues: CASSPGRGGNSPLHF. The CDR3, as DNA: TGTGCCAGCAGCCCGGGACGGGGCGGAAATTCACCCCTCCACTTT.

This clone was counted a few times. The rearrangement uses TRBV6-5 and TRBJ1-2, with a possible D match to TRBD1 (6 bases). V shed 4 bases and J shed 4 bases, with 16 bases lying between them. In germline, CDR1 is MNHEY, CDR2 SVGAGI. The CDR3 is made up of 15 amino acids. For the CDR3, the DNA is TGTGCCAGCAGTTTAGCAAACAGGGTACCCTATGGCTACACCTTC. Its translation is CASSLANRVPYGYTF.

The chain recombines TRBV5-6 with TRBJ1-2, with D unresolved. This CDR3 contains 14 residues. Germline loops: CDR1 SGHDT, CDR2 YYEEEE. V was shortened by 1 base and J by 7 bases, with 14 bases between the two germline ends. The CDR3 region is CASSLIDYRGGYTF. In DNA, the CDR3 is TGTGCCAGCAGCTTGATCGATTATCGAGGTGGCTACACCTTC.

The CDR3 bases are TGTGCCAGCCGAAGCCCCTTCGGGGGCTCCTACGAGCAGTACTTC. Translation gives CASRSPFGGSYEQYF. The chain uses TRBV27 and TRBJ2-7; maybe TRBD2 (6 bases). Germline lookup yields CDR1 MNHEY and CDR2 SMNVEV (reference sequence). Trimming left V 8 bases short and J 0 bases short, with 17 bases between. CDR3 size: 15 residues.

This clone has more than one count but fewer than ten. The CDR3 here is CASTAGHTYEQYF. The CDR3 DNA reads TGTGCCAGCACCGCGGGACATACTTACGAGCAGTACTTC. The chain uses TRBV27 and TRBJ2-7; D might be TRBD1 or TRBD2, each matching 6 bases. CDR3 size: 13 residues. Germline assignment: CDR1 MNHEY and CDR2 SMNVEV (reference sequence). V lost 7 bases to trimming and J lost 4 bases, with 14 bases between them.

This clone was observed a single time. J is TRBJ2-7 and V is TRBV28; TRBD1 agrees at 10 bases. Germline CDR1 MDHEN, CDR2 SYDVKM. The CDR3 consists of 17 residues. The ends lost 3 bases at V and 5 bases at J; junction bases unmatched: 13. The CDR3 nucleotides read TGTGCCAGCAGTTTTTCCTTCGACAGGGGGCGCCTCGACGAGCAGTACTTC. Translation gives CASSFSFDRGRLDEQYF.

The chain combines TRBV6-5 with TRBJ2-7, with TRBD1 matching 10 bases. The CDR3 runs to 15 residues. Germline V gene data show CDR1 as MNHEY and CDR2 as SVGAGI. The J segment lost 2 bases and the V segment lost 0 bases, leaving 1 base of the junction unmatched. DNA of the CDR3: TGTGCCAGCAGTTACTCGGGACAGGGGACCTACGAGCAGTACTTC. This translates into CASSYSGQGTYEQYF.

V and J are TRBV19 and TRBJ2-3, with unresolved D. V was clipped by 5 bases and J by 2 bases, with 8 bases between them. Per the germline V gene, CDR1 is LNHDA and CDR2 is SQIVND (reference sequence). This CDR3 region has 13 residues. The chain's CDR3 is CASSLSATDTQYF. DNA for the CDR3: TGTGCCAGTAGTCTCTCCGCCACAGATACGCAGTATTTT.

The chain links TRBV5-4 to TRBJ2-1; 8 positions agree with TRBD2. Trimming removed 2 bases from V and 5 bases from J; junction bases left unmatched: 12. Per germline, CDR1 SGHNT and CDR2 YYREEE (reference sequence). This CDR3 is 17 amino acids long. CDR3 bases: TGTGCCAGCAGCTTATCATTAGGTTGGACTAGCAACAATGAGCAGTTCTTC. This gives the protein CASSLSLGWTSNNEQFF. Combining the CDR3 with reference TRBV5-4 and TRBJ2-1 gives the whole variable domain ETGVTQSPTHLIKTRGQQVTLRCSSQSGHNTVSWYQQALGQGPQFIFQYYREEENGRGNFPPRFSGLQFPNYSSELNVNALELDDSALYLCASSLSLGWTSNNEQFFGPGTRLTVL.

The chain carries TRBV4-2 and TRBJ2-5, with 7 bases fitting TRBD1. The germline gives CDR1 LGHNA, CDR2 YNFKEQ. CDR3 length: 15 amino acids. Germline trimming cut 4 bases from V and 0 bases from J; bases unmatched to any gene: 5. CDR3 loop: CASSPGGQYQETQYF. DNA of the CDR3: TGTGCCAGCAGCCCAGGGGGACAGTACCAAGAGACCCAGTACTTC.

This sequence joins TRBV3-1 (or the pseudogene TRBV3-2) and TRBJ1-5; D remains ambiguous. Germline V gene sequence: CDR1 LGHDT, CDR2 YNNKEL (reference sequence). The ends were cut back, 3 bases at V and 2 bases at J, with 8 bases in the middle. This CDR3 region has 14 residues. CDR3 bases: TGTGCCAGCAGCCACCAGGTGGGCAATCAGCCCCAGCATTTT. This sequence encodes CASSHQVGNQPQHF.

This sequence joins TRBV6-4 and TRBJ2-6, with 7 bases that match TRBD1. Germline V lookup: CDR1 MRHNA, CDR2 SNTAGT. The V and J ends lost 7 bases and 0 bases, in that order; junction bases with no gene match: 6. CDR3 length equals 16 residues. The CDR3 coding sequence is TGTGCCAGCACCCAGACAGGGAACTCTGGGGCCAACGTCCTGACTTTC. Amino acid sequence: CASTQTGNSGANVLTF.

The CDR3 loop reads CASRLLAGGSTDTQYF. CDR3 DNA sequence: TGTGCCAGCCGTCTACTAGCGGGGGGGAGCACAGATACGCAGTATTTT. This chain links TRBV28 with TRBJ2-3; 13 bases line up with TRBD2. Trimming at V came to 8 bases and at J to 0 bases, leaving 5 bases not matched to a gene. The germline V gene has CDR1 MDHEN and CDR2 SYDVKM. The CDR3 spans 16 residues.

This chain joins TRBV28 and TRBJ1-2, with a possible D match to TRBD1 (6 bases). From germline, CDR1 is MDHEN and CDR2 SYDVKM. The CDR3 totals 16 residues. Trimming stripped 3 bases from V and 1 base from J, with 15 bases between. CDR3 sequence: CASSFHGQNYNYGYTF. Written as DNA, the CDR3 is TGTGCCAGCAGTTTTCACGGACAGAATTATAACTATGGCTACACCTTC.